This TCR beta chain was recorded in a study of blood T cells in healthy people across ages. Study at large: In model experiments, template switching was able to capture about one barcoded beta molecule for every two T cells that were present.

In the case of this clonotype: An end of the junction does not agree with germline; a read error may underlie this.

Germline-derived CDR1 and CDR2 are SEHNR and FQNEAQ (reference sequence). The CDR3 has 15 amino acids. With a J-beta primer mix and a sample-barcoded 5' primer, a second PCR ran about 7 to 12 cycles. TCRdb called the 5' RACE reads again in MiXCR, with one record for every CDR3 protein. This table has hundreds of thousands of distinct CDR3 sequences, 25% appearing once. These data are also associated with another study on T cells of mothers and their children. This second study says: Three healthy Caucasian mothers gave samples, and so did their six children. Maternal samples each gave over 9.5 million TCR beta CDR3 reads, and child samples roughly 3.3 million each.

Sequencing was carried out using blood. The chain recombines TRBV7-9 with TRBJ2-3; perhaps D is TRBD1 or TRBD2 (5 bases each). This receptor was taken from a boy younger than 18 in good health. CDR3 sequence (DNA): TGTGCCAGCAGTCTGTCGGGGCAACTCACAGATATGCAGTATTTT. Translating gives CASSLSGQLTDMQYF. Drawing the rest from reference TRBV7-9 and TRBJ2-3, the complete variable domain is DTGVSQNPRHKITKRGQNVTFRCDPISEHNRLYWYRQTLGQGPEFLTYFQNEAQLEKSRLLSDRFSAERPKGSFSTLEIQRTEQGDSAMYLCASSLSGQLTDMQYFGPGTRLTVL.